The T cell receptor beta chain under discussion was sequenced for a study of blood T cell repertoires in COVID-19. Looking at the study overall: Sources were T cells, B-cell-depleted T cells, or PBMCs; the material itself was cDNA or gDNA.

Repertoires were generated with immunoSEQ multiplex PCR, while TCRdb's copy carries only in-frame clones and drops some. The data contain about 72,000 clones, roughly 82% of them seen just once; the ten biggest clones take up 18%. This clone was seen a handful of times. The TCR was taken from a human donor in a cohort sampled during active COVID-19. Specimen: peripheral blood.

The chain's CDR3 is CASSPRTRQGYTF. CDR3 in DNA: TGTGCCAGCAGCCCACGGACAAGGCAAGGCTACACCTTC. The rearrangement uses TRBV3-1 (or the pseudogene TRBV3-2) and TRBJ1-2; TRBD1 might be the D (5 bases). This CDR3 has 13 amino acids. V shed 4 bases and J shed 8 bases, with 14 bases lying between them. From germline, CDR1 is LGHDT and CDR2 YNNKEL (reference sequence).